This TCR beta chain appears in the sequencing data of a study of T cell repertoires in cytomegalovirus infection. Across the study: The public TCR beta signatures pointed to both CMV infection and matching HLA type. Overall study findings and caveats: The cumulative frequency of public TCR beta families distinguished individuals who carried CMV together with the relevant HLA. Dominating the ex vivo response were HLA-C-restricted CMV-specific TCR beta clonotypes.

The trim removed 11 bases at V and 2 bases at J, leaving 8 bases unmatched. Germline V lookup: CDR1 LNHDA, CDR2 SQIVND (reference sequence). The length of the CDR3 is 13 residues. TCRdb used MiXCR to reprocess the reads, holding one entry per CDR3 protein. The data contain more than 110,000 distinct CDR3 sequences, roughly 32% of them singletons. This clonotype was observed once. Its antigen remains unidentified. Sequenced material: CD8+ T cells from cultured PBMCs, taken from culture after CMV antigen stimulation. The TCR originated in a human donor in good health (CMV status not recorded). Some clones in this sample may be carry-over from other donors' samples. This chain links TRBV19 with TRBJ2-7, with 8 bases fitting TRBD1. This CDR3 reads CASERTGTYEQYF. The CDR3 DNA reads TGTGCCTCCGAACGGACAGGGACCTACGAGCAGTACTTC.